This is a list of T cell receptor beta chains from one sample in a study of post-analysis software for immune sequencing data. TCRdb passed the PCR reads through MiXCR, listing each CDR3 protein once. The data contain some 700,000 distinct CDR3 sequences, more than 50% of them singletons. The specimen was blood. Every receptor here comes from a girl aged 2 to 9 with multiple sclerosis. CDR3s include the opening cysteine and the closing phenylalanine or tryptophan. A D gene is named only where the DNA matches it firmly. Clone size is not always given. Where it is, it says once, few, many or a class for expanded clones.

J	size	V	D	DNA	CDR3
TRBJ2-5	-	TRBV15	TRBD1	TGTGCCACCAGCAGAGATGGACAGGGATCGAAGACCCAGTACTTC	CATSRDGQGSKTQYF
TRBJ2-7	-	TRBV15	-	TGTGCCACCAGCAGAGATCAGGGCTACGAGCAGTACTTC	CATSRDQGYEQYF
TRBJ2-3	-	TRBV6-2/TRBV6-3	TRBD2	TGTGCCAGCGGCCGGAGACTAGCGGGGCAAGATACGCAGTATTTT	CASGRRLAGQDTQYF
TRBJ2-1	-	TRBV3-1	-	TGTGCCAGCAGCCAAGATCGTGTGACAGCTGAGCAGTTCTTC	CASSQDRVTAEQFF
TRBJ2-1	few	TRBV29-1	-	TGCAGCGTTGTGGGTGGGGCCTCCTACAATGAGCAGTTCTTC	CSVVGGASYNEQFF
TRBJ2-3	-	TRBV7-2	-	TGTGCCAGCAGCCAACTCCGGCCCACAGATACGCAGTATTTT	CASSQLRPTDTQYF
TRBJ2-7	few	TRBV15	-	TGTGCCACCAGCAGAGGGAGGACAGCCCCCTTGGGGGAGCAGTACTTC	CATSRGRTAPLGEQYF
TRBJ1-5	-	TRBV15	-	TGTGCCACCAGCGAGACTACAGGGAGTAGTCAGCCCCAGCATTTT	CATSETTGSSQPQHF
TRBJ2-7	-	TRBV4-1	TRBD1	TGCGCCAGCAGCCAAAGGGGAACAGGGGGCCACGAGCAGTACTTC	CASSQRGTGGHEQYF
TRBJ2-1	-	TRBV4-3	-	TGCGCCAGCAGCCAAGGGTCCCTCATTGACAATGAGCAGTTCTTC	CASSQGSLIDNEQFF
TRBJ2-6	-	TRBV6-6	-	TGTGCCAGCAGTTACCTTCCCTCTGGGGCCAACGTCCTGACTTTC	CASSYLPSGANVLTF
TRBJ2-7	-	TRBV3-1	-	TGTGCCAGCAGCCAAGCAGATCACAGGACCTACGAGCAGTACTTC	CASSQADHRTYEQYF
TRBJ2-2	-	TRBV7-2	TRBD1	TGTGCCAGCAGCTTAGTTGGCCCACAGGGGAACGGGGAGCTGTTTTTT	CASSLVGPQGNGELFF
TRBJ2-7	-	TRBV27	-	TGTGCCAGCAGTGCGCCCGTAAGGGCCGAGCAGTACTTC	CASSAPVRAEQYF
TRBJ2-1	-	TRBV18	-	TGCGCCAGCTCCAGACAGGAGGGCCCAAGCAATGAGCAGTTCTTC	CASSRQEGPSNEQFF
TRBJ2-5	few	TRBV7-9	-	TGTGCCAGCAGTTGGCGGGAACCCCTACAAGAGACCCAGTACTTC	CASSWREPLQETQYF
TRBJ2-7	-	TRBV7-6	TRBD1	TGTGCCAGCAGCCGGACCCAGATGGGACAGCCGATTACCTACGAGCAGTACTTC	CASSRTQMGQPITYEQYF
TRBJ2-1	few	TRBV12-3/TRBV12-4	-	TGTGCCAGCAGTTTCCACGGTGAGCAGTTCTTC	CASSFHGEQFF
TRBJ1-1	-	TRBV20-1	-	TGCAGTGCTAGAGCAGTCGACAGGAAGGCCGACACTGAAGCTTTCTTT	CSARAVDRKADTEAFF
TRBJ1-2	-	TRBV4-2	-	TGTGCCAGCAGCCAAGATTCGTCCGGCTACACCTTC	CASSQDSSGYTF
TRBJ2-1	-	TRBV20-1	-	TGCAGTGCCCTGGGACTCCTCTCCAATGAGCAGTTCTTC	CSALGLLSNEQFF
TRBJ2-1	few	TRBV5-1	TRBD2	TGCGCCAGCAGCTTGGCATTGCTAGCGGGGGCAAACAATGAGCAGTTCTTC	CASSLALLAGANNEQFF
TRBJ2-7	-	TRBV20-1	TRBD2	TGCAGCTCGAGGTTACTAGCGGGAGGTGAGCAGTACTTC	CSSRLLAGGEQYF
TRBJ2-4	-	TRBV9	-	TGTGCCAGCAGCGTAGACCCGGGCGTCCAAAACATTCAGTACTTC	CASSVDPGVQNIQYF
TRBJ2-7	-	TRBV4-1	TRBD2	TGCGCCAGCAGCCAAGTAGCGGGACGAATCTACGAGCAGTACTTC	CASSQVAGRIYEQYF
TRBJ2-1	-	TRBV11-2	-	TGTGCCAGCAGGCTTACAGGGCCCAACTCCTACAATGAGCAGTTCTTC	CASRLTGPNSYNEQFF
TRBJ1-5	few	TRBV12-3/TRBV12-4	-	TGTGCCAGCAGTTCCCGGGGGGCCAATCAGCCCCAGCATTTT	CASSSRGANQPQHF
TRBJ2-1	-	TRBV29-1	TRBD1	TGCAGCGTTGGACACAGACAGGGGGGCAATGAGCAGTTCTTC	CSVGHRQGGNEQFF
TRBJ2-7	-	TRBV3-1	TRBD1	TGTGCCAGCAGCCAACCCGGGACAGGAACCTACGAGCAGTACTTC	CASSQPGTGTYEQYF
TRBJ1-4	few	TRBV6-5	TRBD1	TGTGCCAGCAGTACAGGGGCAACTAATGAAAAACTGTTTTTT	CASSTGATNEKLFF
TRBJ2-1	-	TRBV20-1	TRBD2	TGCAGTGCCACTAGCGGGGGGTCTTCCTACAATGAGCAGTTCTTC	CSATSGGSSYNEQFF
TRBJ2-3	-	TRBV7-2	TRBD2	TGTGCCAGCAGCTTAGGAGTCGGGGGGGCAGATACGCAGTATTTT	CASSLGVGGADTQYF
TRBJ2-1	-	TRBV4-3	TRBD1	TGCGCCAGCAGACCGGGACAGGGGGCGAGTGAGCAGTTCTTC	CASRPGQGASEQFF
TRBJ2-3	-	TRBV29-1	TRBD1	TGCAGCGTCGGATGGGGACAGAGCACAGATACGCAGTATTTT	CSVGWGQSTDTQYF
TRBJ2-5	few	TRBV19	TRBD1	TGTGCCAGCAGACAGGGAAGTCAAGAGACCCAGTACTTC	CASRQGSQETQYF